One T cell receptor beta chain is described in this entry. V dropped 1 base and J dropped 2; count of bases not matched to a gene: 17. This CDR3 is built from 19 residues. Germline-derived CDR1 and CDR2 are KGHSH and LQKENI. Source study methods: Amplification with reference gene primers provided the estimates of nucleated cell counts. Here immunoSEQ multiplex PCR was the method, and the copy in TCRdb shows in-frame clones only, minus some. The D gene and trimming were derived from the DNA, and the V and J assignments and clone size from that table. The data show about 260,000 clones, around 86% seen once. The data originate from a study of blood T cell repertoires in COVID-19. Study context: Both acute and convalescent COVID-19 samples were obtained from the United States, Italy and Spain.

The TCR sequence derives from a woman between 35 and 50 years old who had recovered from COVID-19. Sequencing used peripheral blood. The rearrangement joins TRBV18 to TRBJ2-7, with 7 positions matching TRBD1. CDR3 sequence (DNA): TGTGCCAGCTCACCACTGCCAATCGGAGCCGGACAGGTGACCTACGAGCAGTACTTC. Translated: CASSPLPIGAGQVTYEQYF.